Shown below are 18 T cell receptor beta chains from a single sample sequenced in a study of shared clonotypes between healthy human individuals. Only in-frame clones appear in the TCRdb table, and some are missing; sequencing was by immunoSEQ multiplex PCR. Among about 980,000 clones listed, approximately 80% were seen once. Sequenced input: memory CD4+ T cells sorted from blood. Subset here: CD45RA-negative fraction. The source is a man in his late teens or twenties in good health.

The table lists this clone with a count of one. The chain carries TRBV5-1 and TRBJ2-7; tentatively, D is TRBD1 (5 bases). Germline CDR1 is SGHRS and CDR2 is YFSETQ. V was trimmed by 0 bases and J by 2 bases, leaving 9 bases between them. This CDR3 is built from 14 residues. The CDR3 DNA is TGCGCCAGCAGCTTGGGGGGCGAAGCCTACGAGCAGTACTTC. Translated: CASSLGGEAYEQYF. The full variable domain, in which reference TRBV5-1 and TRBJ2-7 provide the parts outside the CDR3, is KAGVTQTPRYLIKTRGQQVTLSCSPISGHRSVSWYQQTPGQGLQFLFEYFSETQRNKGNFPGRFSGRQFSNSRSEMNVSTLELGDSALYLCASSLGGEAYEQYFGPGTRLTVT.

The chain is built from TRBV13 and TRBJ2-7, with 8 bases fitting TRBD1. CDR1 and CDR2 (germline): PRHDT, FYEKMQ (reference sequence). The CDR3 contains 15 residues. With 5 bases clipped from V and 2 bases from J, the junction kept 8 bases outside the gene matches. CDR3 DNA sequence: TGTGCCAGCAGCCAGGGGGCAGGGGGTACCTACGAGCAGTACTTC. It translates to CASSQGAGGTYEQYF.

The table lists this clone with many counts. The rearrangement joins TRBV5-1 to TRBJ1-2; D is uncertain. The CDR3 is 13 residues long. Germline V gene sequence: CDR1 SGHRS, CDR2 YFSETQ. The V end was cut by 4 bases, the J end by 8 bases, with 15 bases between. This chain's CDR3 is CASSPRTSGGYTF. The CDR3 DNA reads TGCGCCAGCAGCCCGCGGACGTCTGGCGGCTACACCTTC. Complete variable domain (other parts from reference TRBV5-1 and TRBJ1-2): KAGVTQTPRYLIKTRGQQVTLSCSPISGHRSVSWYQQTPGQGLQFLFEYFSETQRNKGNFPGRFSGRQFSNSRSEMNVSTLELGDSALYLCASSPRTSGGYTFGSGTRLTVV.

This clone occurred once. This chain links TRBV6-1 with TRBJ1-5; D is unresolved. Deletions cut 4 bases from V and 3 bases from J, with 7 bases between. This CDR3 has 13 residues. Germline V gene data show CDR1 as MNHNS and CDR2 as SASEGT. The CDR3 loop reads CASSVQFNQPQHF. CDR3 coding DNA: TGTGCCAGCAGTGTACAGTTCAATCAGCCCCAGCATTTT.

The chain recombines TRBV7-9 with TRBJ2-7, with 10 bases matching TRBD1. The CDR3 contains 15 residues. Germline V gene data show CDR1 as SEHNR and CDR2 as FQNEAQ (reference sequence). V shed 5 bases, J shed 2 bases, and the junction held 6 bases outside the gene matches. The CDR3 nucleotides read TGTGCCAGCAGCGCCCGGGACAGGGGAACCTACGAGCAGTACTTC. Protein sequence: CASSARDRGTYEQYF.

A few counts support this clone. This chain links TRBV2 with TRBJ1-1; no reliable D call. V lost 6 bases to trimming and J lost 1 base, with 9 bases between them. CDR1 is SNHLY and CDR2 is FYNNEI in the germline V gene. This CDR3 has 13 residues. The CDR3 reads CASRVEENTEAFF. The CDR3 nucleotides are TGTGCCAGCAGGGTCGAGGAGAACACTGAAGCTTTCTTT.

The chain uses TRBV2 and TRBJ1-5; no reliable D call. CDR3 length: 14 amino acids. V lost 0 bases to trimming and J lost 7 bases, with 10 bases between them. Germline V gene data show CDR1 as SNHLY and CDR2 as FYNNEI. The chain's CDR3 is CASSEAMGKQPQHF. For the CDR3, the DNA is TGTGCCAGCAGTGAAGCGATGGGGAAACAGCCCCAGCATTTT.

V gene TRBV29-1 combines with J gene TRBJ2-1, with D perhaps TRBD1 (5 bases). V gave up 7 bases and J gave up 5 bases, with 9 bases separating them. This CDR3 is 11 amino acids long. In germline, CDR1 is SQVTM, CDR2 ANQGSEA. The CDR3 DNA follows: TGCAGCGGAGACAGTCACAATGAGCAGTTCTTC. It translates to CSGDSHNEQFF.

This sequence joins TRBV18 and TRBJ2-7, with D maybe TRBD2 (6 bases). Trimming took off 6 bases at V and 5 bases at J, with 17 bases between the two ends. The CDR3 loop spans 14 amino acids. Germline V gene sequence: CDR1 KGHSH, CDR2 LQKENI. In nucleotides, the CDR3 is TGTGCCAGCTCCTTCAGAACGGGAGACCACGAGCAGTACTTC. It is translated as CASSFRTGDHEQYF.

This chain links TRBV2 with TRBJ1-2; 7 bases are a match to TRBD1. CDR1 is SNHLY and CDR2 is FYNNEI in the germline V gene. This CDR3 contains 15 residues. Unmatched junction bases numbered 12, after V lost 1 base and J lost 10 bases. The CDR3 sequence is CASSEEQGYRGDYTF. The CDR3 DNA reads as TGTGCCAGCAGTGAAGAACAGGGGTATAGGGGTGACTACACCTTC.

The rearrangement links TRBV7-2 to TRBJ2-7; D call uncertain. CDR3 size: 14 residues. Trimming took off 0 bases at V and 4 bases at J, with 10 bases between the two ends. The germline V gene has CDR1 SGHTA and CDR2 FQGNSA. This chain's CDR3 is CASSLAGLGYEQYF. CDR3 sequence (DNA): TGTGCCAGCAGCTTAGCGGGGTTAGGGTACGAGCAGTACTTC.

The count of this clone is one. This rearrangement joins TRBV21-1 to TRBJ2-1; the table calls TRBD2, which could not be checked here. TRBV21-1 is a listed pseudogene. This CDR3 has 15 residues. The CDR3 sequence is CASTLVAGGYNEQFF. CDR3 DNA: TGTGCCAGCACCCTTGTAGCGGGGGGATACAATGAGCAGTTCTTC.

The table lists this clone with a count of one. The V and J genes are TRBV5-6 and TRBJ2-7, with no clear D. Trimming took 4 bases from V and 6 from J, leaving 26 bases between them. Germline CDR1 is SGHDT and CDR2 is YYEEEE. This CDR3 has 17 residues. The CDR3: CASSSQRWGVPTGEQYF. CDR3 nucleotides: TGTGCCAGCAGCAGTCAGAGGTGGGGTGTCCCTACGGGCGAGCAGTACTTC.

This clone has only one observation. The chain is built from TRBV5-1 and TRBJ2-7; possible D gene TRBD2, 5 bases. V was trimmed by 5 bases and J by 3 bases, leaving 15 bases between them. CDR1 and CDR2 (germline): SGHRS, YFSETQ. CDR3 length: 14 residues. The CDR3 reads CASRGSPQLYEQYF. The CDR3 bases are TGCGCCAGCAGGGGGAGTCCCCAACTCTACGAGCAGTACTTC.

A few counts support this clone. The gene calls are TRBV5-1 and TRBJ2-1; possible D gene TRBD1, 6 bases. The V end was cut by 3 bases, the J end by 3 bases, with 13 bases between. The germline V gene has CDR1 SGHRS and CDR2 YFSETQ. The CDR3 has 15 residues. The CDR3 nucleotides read TGCGCCAGCAGCTCCGCCGGGACAAACTACAATGAGCAGTTCTTC. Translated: CASSSAGTNYNEQFF.

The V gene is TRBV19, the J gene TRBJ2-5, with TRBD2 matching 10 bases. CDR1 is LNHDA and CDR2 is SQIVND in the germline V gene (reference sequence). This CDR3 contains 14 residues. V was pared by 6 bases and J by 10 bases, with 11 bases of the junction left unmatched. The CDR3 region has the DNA TGTGCCAGTAGCACCTCAAGCGGGAGGGCGGGCCAGTACTTC. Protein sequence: CASSTSSGRAGQYF. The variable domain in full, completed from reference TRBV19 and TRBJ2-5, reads DGGITQSPKYLFRKEGQNVTLSCEQNLNHDAMYWYRQDPGQGLRLIYYSQIVNDFQKGDIAEGYSVSREKKESFPLTVTSAQKNPTAFYLCASSTSSGRAGQYFGPGTRLLVL.

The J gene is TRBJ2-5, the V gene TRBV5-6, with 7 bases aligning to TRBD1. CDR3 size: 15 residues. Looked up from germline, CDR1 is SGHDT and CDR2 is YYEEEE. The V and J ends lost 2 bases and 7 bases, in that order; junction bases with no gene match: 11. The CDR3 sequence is CASSFEGRSGGTQYF. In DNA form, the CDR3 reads TGTGCCAGCAGCTTCGAGGGACGGTCAGGGGGGACCCAGTACTTC. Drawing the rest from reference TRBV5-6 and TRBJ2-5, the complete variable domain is DAGVTQSPTHLIKTRGQQVTLRCSPKSGHDTVSWYQQALGQGPQFIFQYYEEEERQRGNFPDRFSGHQFPNYSSELNVNALLLGDSALYLCASSFEGRSGGTQYFGPGTRLLVL.

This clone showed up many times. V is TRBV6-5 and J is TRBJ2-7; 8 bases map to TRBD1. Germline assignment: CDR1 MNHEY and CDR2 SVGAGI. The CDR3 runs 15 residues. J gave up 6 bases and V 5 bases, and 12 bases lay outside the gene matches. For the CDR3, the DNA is TGTGCCAGCAGTCCTGGACAGGGACGACCGCGCGAGCAGTACTTC. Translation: CASSPGQGRPREQYF.